This TCR beta chain stems from a study of T cell repertoires in cytomegalovirus infection. About the study: Public TCR beta signatures indicated both CMV infection and matching HLA type.

Trimming pared 3 bases from V and 9 bases from J, leaving 6 bases between. Germline CDR1 and CDR2: SGHVT and SQSDAQ. There are 12 residues in the CDR3. This clonotype was detected a few times. Its antigen is undetermined. Whole-study findings and limits: The ex vivo response showed dominance by HLA-C-restricted CMV-specific TCR beta clonotypes.

TCRdb reprocessed the reads with MiXCR, giving one entry per CDR3 protein. The sample consists of about 360,000 distinct CDR3 sequences, 15% to 20% of them appearing once. V is TRBV7-4 and J is TRBJ1-6; D remains unclear. Sequenced input: PBMCs. This receptor was obtained from a human donor in good health (CMV status not recorded). Some clones in this sample may be carry-over from other donors' samples. CDR3 in DNA: TGTGCCAGCAGCTTCCCCCGTTCACCCCTCCACTTT. Protein sequence: CASSFPRSPLHF.